The 25 T cell receptor beta chains below all came from one sample that was sequenced in a study of T-cell reconstitution after alpha-beta-depleted transplantation in children (TCRdb year 2016). Libraries were constructed by PCR. These reads were obtained on an Illumina HiSeq 2500. To normalize quantification of the TCRbeta repertoire, the TCR libraries were built with molecular barcoding that relied on unique molecular identifiers. The public reads were quality trimmed at Q25 with fastp and then assembled into clones with MiXCR by TCRdb, keeping productive beta chains. Every CDR3 protein is listed once, alongside the most common genes and DNA of its rows. This sample comprises approximately 400,000 distinct CDR3 sequences, roughly 10% of them detected only once. The ten top clones hold roughly 5.1% of the sample. The sequencing used PBMCs from the stem cell graft donor, collected from the stem cell graft. All receptors derive from a human donor who donated a stem cell graft to a child with acute myeloid leukemia.

This clonotype was counted ten times or more. The chain is built from TRBV29-1 and TRBJ1-1, with D possibly matching TRBD1 (5 bases). The CDR3 extends over 13 amino acids. The ends were cut back, 6 bases at V and 1 base at J, with 12 bases in the middle. Germline CDR1 and CDR2: SQVTM and ANQGSEA. The CDR3 loop reads CSVGGLPNTEAFF. The CDR3 DNA reads TGCAGCGTCGGGGGACTTCCGAACACTGAAGCTTTCTTT.

CDR3 sequence: CASSPQERELSDTQYF. The DNA for the CDR3 is TGTGCCAGCAGCCCCCAGGAGCGGGAGCTCTCAGATACGCAGTATTTT. The genes are TRBV12-3 or TRBV12-4 and TRBJ2-3; 8 bases are shared with TRBD2. After removal of 6 bases from V and 4 bases from J, the junction contained 12 bases not matched to a gene. The CDR3 spans 16 residues.

For the CDR3, the DNA is TGTGCCAGCAGCTTAAGGTTTAGGGGCAGCCGAACAGCCGGGGCCAACGTCCTGACTTTC. Translating gives CASSLRFRGSRTAGANVLTF. The rearrangement uses TRBV11-2 and TRBJ2-6, with D perhaps matching TRBD1 (5 bases). V gave up 2 bases and J gave up 4 bases, with 24 bases separating them. In germline, CDR1 is SGHAT, CDR2 FQNNGV. CDR3 length: 20 amino acids.

In this sample, this clonotype turned up a few times. DNA for the CDR3: TGTGCCAGCAGCCGAAAGAGGACAGGGGGACAAGAGACCCAGTACTTC. Translating it yields CASSRKRTGGQETQYF. This chain links TRBV6-1 with TRBJ2-5; TRBD1 aligns across 10 bases. This CDR3 is 16 amino acids long. The germline V gene encodes CDR1 MNHNS and CDR2 SASEGT. With V trimmed by 6 bases and J by 2 bases, 9 bases remained unmatched.

The V and J genes are TRBV10-3 and TRBJ2-1, with TRBD2 matching 11 bases. This CDR3 is 17 amino acids long. Losses at the gene ends were 6 bases for V and 5 bases for J; bases not matched to a gene: 12. Germline V CDR1 and CDR2: ENHRY, SYGVKD. The CDR3 nucleotides are TGTGCCATCAGCGACGAGCAGACTAGCGGGGTGAACAATGAGCAGTTCTTC. Translating gives CAISDEQTSGVNNEQFF.

CDR3 residues: CASRQGREFGELFF. Written as DNA, the CDR3 is TGTGCCAGCAGACAGGGGCGGGAGTTTGGGGAGCTGTTTTTT. This chain links TRBV12-3 or TRBV12-4 with TRBJ2-2; TRBD1 or TRBD2 may be the D gene (7 bases each). The V gene lost 6 bases and the J gene lost 8 bases, with 16 bases spanning the gap. The CDR3 consists of 14 residues.

The V and J genes are TRBV10-3 and TRBJ2-3; TRBD2 matches at 9 bases. J lost 4 bases, V lost 2 bases, and 10 bases had no gene match. Germline lookup yields CDR1 ENHRY and CDR2 SYGVKD. The length of the CDR3 is 17 residues. The CDR3 bases are TGTGCCATCAGTGAGCCGGGACTAGCAGGACCCCCAGATACGCAGTATTTT. This gives the protein CAISEPGLAGPPDTQYF.

This clonotype was observed a handful of times. The chain employs TRBV5-5 and TRBJ1-1; D is ambiguous. Trimming removed 1 base from V and 6 bases from J, with 13 bases in between. This CDR3 region has 14 residues. Germline loops: CDR1 SGHKS, CDR2 YYEKEE (reference sequence). The CDR3 loop is CASSLMEGVAEAFF. In DNA, the CDR3 is TGTGCCAGCAGCTTGATGGAGGGAGTGGCTGAAGCTTTCTTT. Variable domain in full (rest from reference TRBV5-5 and TRBJ1-1): DAGVTQSPTHLIKTRGQQVTLRCSPISGHKSVSWYQQVLGQGPQFIFQYYEKEERGRGNFPDRFSARQFPNYSSELNVNALLLGDSALYLCASSLMEGVAEAFFGQGTRLTVV.

V is TRBV7-2 and J is TRBJ2-7; TRBD2 is a possible D gene (6 bases). Per germline, CDR1 SGHTA and CDR2 FQGNSA. Between the trimmed V and J ends, which lost 2 bases and 6 bases, there was a span of 14 bases. The CDR3 has 14 residues. The CDR3 loop is CASSLYGLASEQYF. The CDR3 DNA reads as TGTGCCAGCAGCTTATATGGTCTAGCGTCCGAGCAGTACTTC.

The chain links TRBV27 to TRBJ2-5; possibly TRBD2 for D (6 bases). V lost 3 bases and J 7 bases, leaving 15 bases between the germline ends. The V gene's germline CDR1 is MNHEY and CDR2 SMNVEV (reference sequence). The CDR3 is made up of 14 amino acids. This CDR3 reads CASSLGTGGATQYF. For the CDR3, the DNA is TGTGCCAGCAGTTTGGGGACTGGGGGAGCGACCCAGTACTTC.

The CDR3 is CASSDGTFGSYEQYV. Here the CDR3 DNA reads TGTGCCAGCAGTGATGGGACGTTTGGCTCCTACGAGCAGTACGTC. The chain combines TRBV6-1 with TRBJ2-7, with D perhaps being TRBD1 or TRBD2 (5 bases each). The CDR3 runs 15 residues. Germline-derived CDR1 and CDR2 are MNHNS and SASEGT. V lost 3 bases, J lost 0 bases, and 12 bases lay in between.

This clonotype showed up many times. The junction departs from germline at one end; a sequencing error may be responsible. The chain has TRBV7-7 and TRBJ2-2; D uncertain. The CDR3 loop spans 14 amino acids. Germline CDR1 and CDR2: SSHAT and FNYEAQ (reference sequence). The DNA of the CDR3 is TGTGCTAGCAGCTTAACAGACAACACCGGGGAGCTGTTTTTT. Its translation is CASSLTDNTGELFF.

There are many counts of this clonotype. The chain combines TRBV10-3 with TRBJ2-5; maybe TRBD1 (5 bases). Germline V gives CDR1 ENHRY, CDR2 SYGVKD. This CDR3 contains 13 residues. V lost 6 bases to trimming and J lost 5 bases, with 13 bases between them. The chain's CDR3 is CAISDQGWETQYF. The CDR3 nucleotides read TGTGCCATCAGCGACCAGGGCTGGGAGACCCAGTACTTC.

This clonotype appeared a few times. This chain connects TRBV10-3 to TRBJ1-1, with TRBD1 as a possible D gene (5 bases). Germline-derived CDR1 and CDR2 are ENHRY and SYGVKD. The CDR3 is 12 residues long. V lost 4 bases and J lost 4, with 7 bases in between. CDR3 amino acids: CAISGQGTEAFF. The CDR3 DNA is TGTGCCATCAGTGGTCAGGGCACTGAAGCTTTCTTT.

This clonotype has a handful of counts. V gene TRBV9 combines with J gene TRBJ1-1; D is undetermined. V gave up 3 bases and J gave up 8 bases, with 11 bases separating them. The CDR3 covers 12 residues. In germline, CDR1 is SGDLS, CDR2 YYNGEE. As DNA, the CDR3 is TGTGCCAGCAGCGGCGTAGCGGGGGAAGCTTTCTTT. The encoded protein is CASSGVAGEAFF.

The sample holds a few counts of this clonotype. The chain is built from TRBV20-1 and TRBJ1-5; D unclear. Germline CDR1 reads DFQATT; CDR2 reads SNEGSKA (reference sequence). V lost 3 bases and J lost 10, with 16 bases in between. CDR3 length: 13 residues. The CDR3 loop is CSASLSSGYPQHF. CDR3 bases: TGCAGTGCTAGTTTGTCCTCGGGTTATCCCCAGCATTTT.

V is TRBV7-2 and J is TRBJ2-7, with D possibly TRBD1 on 6 matching bases. CDR3 length equals 15 residues. Trimming took off 1 base at V and 2 bases at J, with 12 bases between the two ends. Germline V gene sequence: CDR1 SGHTA, CDR2 FQGNSA. CDR3 protein: CASSLGNRAAYEQYF. The DNA for the CDR3 is TGTGCCAGCAGCTTAGGTAACAGGGCCGCCTACGAGCAGTACTTC. Full variable domain (remainder filled in from reference TRBV7-2 and TRBJ2-7): GAGVSQSPSNKVTEKGKDVELRCDPISGHTALYWYRQSLGQGLEFLIYFQGNSAPDKSGLPSDRFSAERTGGSVSTLTIQRTQQEDSAVYLCASSLGNRAAYEQYFGPGTRLTVT.

This chain links TRBV15 with TRBJ1-1; unclear D gene. The V end lost 1 base, the J end lost 7 bases, and 10 bases lay between the germline ends. The CDR3 runs to 13 residues. In germline, CDR1 is LNHNV, CDR2 YYDKDF (reference sequence). Here the CDR3 DNA reads TGTGCCACCAGCAGAGCCGGTGGTGTTGAAGCTTTCTTT. Translating gives CATSRAGGVEAFF.

The chain has TRBV29-1 and TRBJ2-1, with D hard to call. The CDR3 loop spans 13 amino acids. The germline V gene has CDR1 SQVTM and CDR2 ANQGSEA. V was clipped by 2 bases and J by 6 bases, with 11 bases between them. CDR3 region: CSVEWTNFNEQFF. The CDR3 bases are TGCAGCGTTGAATGGACCAACTTCAATGAGCAGTTCTTC.

The genes are TRBV7-9 and TRBJ2-3; 7 bases are a match to TRBD1. V was clipped by 5 bases and J by 2 bases; unmatched bases: 7. The CDR3 loop spans 15 amino acids. Germline-derived CDR1 and CDR2 are SEHNR and FQNEAQ (reference sequence). This CDR3 is CASSISGQDTDTQYF. CDR3 in DNA: TGTGCCAGCAGCATATCCGGACAGGACACAGATACGCAGTATTTT.

This clonotype has just a few counts. This rearrangement joins TRBV12-3 or TRBV12-4 to TRBJ2-2; no clear D. The germline V and J ends were trimmed by 3 bases and 3 bases, with 20 bases remaining between them. This CDR3 contains 18 residues. The CDR3 DNA reads as TGTGCCAGCAGTTTGACTGGGCTCGCTCATCTCGACACCGGGGAGCTGTTTTTT. It translates to CASSLTGLAHLDTGELFF.

The V and J genes are TRBV6-5 and TRBJ2-7, with D possibly matching TRBD1 (6 bases). Germline V CDR1 and CDR2: MNHEY, SVGAGI. The CDR3 loop spans 14 amino acids. Trimming shortened V by 4 bases and J by 4 bases, and 14 bases separated the two germline ends. The CDR3 reads CASSFTGFGYEQYF. DNA of the CDR3: TGTGCCAGCAGTTTCACAGGGTTCGGATACGAGCAGTACTTC.

This clonotype has only a few counts. The CDR3 spells CASSLRQTNSPLHF. CDR3 in DNA: TGTGCCAGCAGCTTAAGGCAGACTAATTCACCCCTCCACTTT. This chain connects TRBV7-2 to TRBJ1-6; unclear D gene. This CDR3 comprises 14 residues. CDR1 is SGHTA, CDR2 FQGNSA, per germline. The V gene lost 2 bases and the J gene lost 6 bases, with 8 bases spanning the gap.

This clonotype was recorded once. The chain joins TRBV6-2 or TRBV6-3 to TRBJ1-1, with 8 bases matching TRBD1. The CDR3 length is 14 residues. The germline V gene encodes CDR1 MNHEY and CDR2 SVGEGT. V trimming: 5 bases; J trimming: 2 bases; junction bases outside the gene matches: 4. DNA for the CDR3: TGTGCCAGCAGTGGACAGGGATTTAACACTGAAGCTTTCTTT. Its protein product is CASSGQGFNTEAFF.

J is TRBJ1-6 and V is TRBV20-1; 7 bases align to TRBD1. This CDR3 region has 15 residues. Germline loops: CDR1 DFQATT, CDR2 SNEGSKA (reference sequence). V shed 6 bases, J shed 5 bases, and the junction held 10 bases outside the gene matches. The CDR3 DNA sequence: TGCAGTGCAGGGGGCAGGGAAGGAAATAATTCACCCCTCCACTTT. Protein: CSAGGREGNNSPLHF.